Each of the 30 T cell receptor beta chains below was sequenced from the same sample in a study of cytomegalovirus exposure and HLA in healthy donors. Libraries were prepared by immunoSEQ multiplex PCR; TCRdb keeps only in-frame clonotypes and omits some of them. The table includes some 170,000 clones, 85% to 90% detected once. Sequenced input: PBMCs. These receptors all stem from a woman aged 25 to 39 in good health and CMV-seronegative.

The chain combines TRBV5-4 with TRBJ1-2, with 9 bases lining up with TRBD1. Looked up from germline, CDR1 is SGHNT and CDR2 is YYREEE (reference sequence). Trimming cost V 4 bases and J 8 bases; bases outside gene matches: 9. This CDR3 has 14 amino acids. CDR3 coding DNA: TGTGCCAGCAGCCCACTACAGGGGGCGCGAGGCTACACCTTC. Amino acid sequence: CASSPLQGARGYTF.

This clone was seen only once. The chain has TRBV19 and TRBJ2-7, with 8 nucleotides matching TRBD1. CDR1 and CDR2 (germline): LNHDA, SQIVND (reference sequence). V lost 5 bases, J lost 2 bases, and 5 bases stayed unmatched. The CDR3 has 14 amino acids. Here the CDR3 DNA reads TGTGCCAGTAGTTTCGGACAGGGAACCTACGAGCAGTACTTC. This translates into CASSFGQGTYEQYF.

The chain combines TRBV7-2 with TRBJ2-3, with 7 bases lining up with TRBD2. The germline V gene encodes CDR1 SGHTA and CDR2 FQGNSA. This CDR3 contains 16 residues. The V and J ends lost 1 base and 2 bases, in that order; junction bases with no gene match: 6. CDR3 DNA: TGTGCCAGCAGCTTAGACGCGGGGGTCAACACAGATACGCAGTATTTT. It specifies CASSLDAGVNTDTQYF.

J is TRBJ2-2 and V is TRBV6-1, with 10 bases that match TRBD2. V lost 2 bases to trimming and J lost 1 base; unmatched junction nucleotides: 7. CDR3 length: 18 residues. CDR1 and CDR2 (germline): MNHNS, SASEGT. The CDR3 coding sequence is TGTGCCAGCAGTGAATCTAATAGCGGGGGGCTGAACACCGGGGAGCTGTTTTTT. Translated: CASSESNSGGLNTGELFF.

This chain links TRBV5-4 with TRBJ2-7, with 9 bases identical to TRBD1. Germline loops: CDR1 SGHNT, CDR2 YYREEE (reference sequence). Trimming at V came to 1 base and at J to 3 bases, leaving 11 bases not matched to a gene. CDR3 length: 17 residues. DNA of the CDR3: TGTGCCAGCAGCTTGTCCCCACAGGGGGCGCGGGACTACGAGCAGTACTTC. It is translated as CASSLSPQGARDYEQYF.

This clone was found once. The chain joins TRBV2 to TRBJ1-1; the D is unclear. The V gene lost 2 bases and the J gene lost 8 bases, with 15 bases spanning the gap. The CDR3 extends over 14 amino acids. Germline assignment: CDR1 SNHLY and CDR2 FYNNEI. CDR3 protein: CASSEYPGAGEAFF. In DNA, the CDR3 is TGTGCCAGCAGTGAATACCCCGGTGCGGGGGAAGCTTTCTTT.

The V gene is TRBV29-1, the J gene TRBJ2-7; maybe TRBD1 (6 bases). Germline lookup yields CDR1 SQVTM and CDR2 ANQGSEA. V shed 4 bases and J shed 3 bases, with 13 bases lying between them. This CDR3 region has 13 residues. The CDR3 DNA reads TGCAGCGTTGGAGGGGGAGAACTCTACGAGCAGTACTTC. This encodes CSVGGGELYEQYF.

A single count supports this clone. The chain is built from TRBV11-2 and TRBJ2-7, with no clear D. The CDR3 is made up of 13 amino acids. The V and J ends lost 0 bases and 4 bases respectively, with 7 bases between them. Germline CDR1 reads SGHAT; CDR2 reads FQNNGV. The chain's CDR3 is CASSLERDYEQYF. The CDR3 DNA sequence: TGTGCCAGCAGCTTAGAAAGAGATTACGAGCAGTACTTC.

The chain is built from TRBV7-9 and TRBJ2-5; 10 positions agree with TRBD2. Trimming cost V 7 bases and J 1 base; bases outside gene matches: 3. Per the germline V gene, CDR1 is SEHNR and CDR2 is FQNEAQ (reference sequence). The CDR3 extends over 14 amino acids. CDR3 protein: CASTLAGSQETQYF. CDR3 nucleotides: TGTGCCAGCACACTAGCGGGGTCCCAAGAGACCCAGTACTTC.

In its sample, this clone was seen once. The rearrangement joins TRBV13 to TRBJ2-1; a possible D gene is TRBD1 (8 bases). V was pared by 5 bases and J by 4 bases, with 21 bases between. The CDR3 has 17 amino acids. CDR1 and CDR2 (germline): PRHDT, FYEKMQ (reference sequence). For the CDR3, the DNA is TGTGCCAGCAGCCCAGAAACAGGGGGAGGGCTATACAATGAGCAGTTCTTC. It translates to CASSPETGGGLYNEQFF.

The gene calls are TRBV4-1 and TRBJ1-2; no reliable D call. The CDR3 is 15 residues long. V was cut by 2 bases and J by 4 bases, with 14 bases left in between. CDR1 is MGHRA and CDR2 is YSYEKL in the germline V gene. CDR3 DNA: TGCGCCAGCAGCCAAACCCTTACACCGTCCTATGGCTACACCTTC. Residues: CASSQTLTPSYGYTF.

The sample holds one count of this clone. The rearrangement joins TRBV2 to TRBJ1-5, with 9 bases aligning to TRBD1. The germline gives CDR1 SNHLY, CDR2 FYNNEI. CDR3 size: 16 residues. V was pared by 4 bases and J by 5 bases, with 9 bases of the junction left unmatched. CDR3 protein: CASSGTSTGGDQPQHF. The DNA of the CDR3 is TGTGCCAGCAGTGGAACCTCGACAGGGGGGGATCAGCCCCAGCATTTT.

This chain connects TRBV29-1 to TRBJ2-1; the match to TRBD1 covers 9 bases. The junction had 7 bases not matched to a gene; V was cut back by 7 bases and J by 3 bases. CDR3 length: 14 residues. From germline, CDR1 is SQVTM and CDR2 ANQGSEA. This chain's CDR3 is CSGRGDRDYNEQFF. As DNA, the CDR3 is TGCAGCGGGAGGGGGGACAGGGACTACAATGAGCAGTTCTTC.

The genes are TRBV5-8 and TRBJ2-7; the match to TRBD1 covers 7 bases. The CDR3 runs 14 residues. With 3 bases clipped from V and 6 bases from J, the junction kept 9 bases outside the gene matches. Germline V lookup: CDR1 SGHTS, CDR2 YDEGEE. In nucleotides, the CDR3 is TGTGCCAGCAGCTCACACAGGGGCGAGGGCGAGCAGTACTTC. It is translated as CASSSHRGEGEQYF.

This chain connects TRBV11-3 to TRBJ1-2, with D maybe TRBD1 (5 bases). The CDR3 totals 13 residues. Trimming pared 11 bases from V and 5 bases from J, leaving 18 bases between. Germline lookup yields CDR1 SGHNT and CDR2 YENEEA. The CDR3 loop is CAALGGLRYGYTF. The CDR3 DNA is TGTGCCGCCCTCGGGGGACTTCGGTATGGCTACACCTTC.

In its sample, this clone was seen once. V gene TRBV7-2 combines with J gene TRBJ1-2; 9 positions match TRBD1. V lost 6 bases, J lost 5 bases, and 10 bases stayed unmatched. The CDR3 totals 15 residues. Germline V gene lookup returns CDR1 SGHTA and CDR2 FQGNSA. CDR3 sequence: CASRVDRDRVYGYTF. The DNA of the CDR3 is TGTGCCAGCAGAGTCGACCGGGACAGGGTTTATGGCTACACCTTC.

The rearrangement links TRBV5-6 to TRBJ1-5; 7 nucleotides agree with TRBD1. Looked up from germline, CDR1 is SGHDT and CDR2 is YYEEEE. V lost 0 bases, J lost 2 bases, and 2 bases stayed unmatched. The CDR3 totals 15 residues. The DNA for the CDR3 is TGTGCCAGCAGCTTGGAGGGGGCCGGCAATCAGCCCCAGCATTTT. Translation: CASSLEGAGNQPQHF.

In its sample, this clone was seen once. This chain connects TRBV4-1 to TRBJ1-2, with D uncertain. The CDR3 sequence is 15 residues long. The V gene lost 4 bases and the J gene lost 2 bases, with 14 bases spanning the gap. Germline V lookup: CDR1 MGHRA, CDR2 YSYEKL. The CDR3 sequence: CASSPDRVGNYGYTF. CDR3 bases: TGCGCCAGCAGCCCAGATCGGGTAGGAAACTATGGCTACACCTTC.

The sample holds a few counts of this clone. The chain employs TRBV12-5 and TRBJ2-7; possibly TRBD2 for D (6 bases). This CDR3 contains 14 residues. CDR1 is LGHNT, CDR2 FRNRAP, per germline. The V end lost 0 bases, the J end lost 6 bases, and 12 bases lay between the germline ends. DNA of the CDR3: TGTGCTAGTGGTTTGGTACCGGGGAGGAGCGAGCAGTACTTC. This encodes CASGLVPGRSEQYF.

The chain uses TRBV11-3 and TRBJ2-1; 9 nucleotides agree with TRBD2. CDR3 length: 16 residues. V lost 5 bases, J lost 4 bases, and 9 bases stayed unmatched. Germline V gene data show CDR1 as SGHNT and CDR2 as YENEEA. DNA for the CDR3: TGTGCCAGCAGCACCAAGACTAGCGGTGAATACAATGAGCAGTTCTTC. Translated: CASSTKTSGEYNEQFF.

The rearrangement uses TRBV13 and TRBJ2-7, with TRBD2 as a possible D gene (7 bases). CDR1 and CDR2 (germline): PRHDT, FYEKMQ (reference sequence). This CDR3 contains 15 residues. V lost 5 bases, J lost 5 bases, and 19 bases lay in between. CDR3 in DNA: TGTGCCAGCAGCACCGGGGGGCGGACGGTCCACGAGCAGTACTTC. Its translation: CASSTGGRTVHEQYF.

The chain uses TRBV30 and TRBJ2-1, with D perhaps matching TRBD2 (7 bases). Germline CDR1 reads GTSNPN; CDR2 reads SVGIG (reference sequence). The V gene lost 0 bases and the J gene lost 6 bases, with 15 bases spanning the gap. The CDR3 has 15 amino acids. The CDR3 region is CAWSVEGGPGNEQFF. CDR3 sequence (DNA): TGTGCCTGGAGTGTAGAGGGGGGGCCCGGCAATGAGCAGTTCTTC.

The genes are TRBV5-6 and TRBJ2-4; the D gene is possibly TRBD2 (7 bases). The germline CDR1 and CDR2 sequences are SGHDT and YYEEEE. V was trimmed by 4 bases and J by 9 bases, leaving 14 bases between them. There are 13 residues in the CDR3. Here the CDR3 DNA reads TGTGCCAGCAGCGTGAACAGGGAGGGCATTCAGTACTTC. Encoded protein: CASSVNREGIQYF.

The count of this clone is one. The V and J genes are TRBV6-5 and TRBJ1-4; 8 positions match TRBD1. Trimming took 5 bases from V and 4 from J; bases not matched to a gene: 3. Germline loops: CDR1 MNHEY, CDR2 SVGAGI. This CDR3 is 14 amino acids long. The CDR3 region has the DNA TGTGCCAGCAGTGACAGGGGAATTAATGAAAAACTGTTTTTT. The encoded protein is CASSDRGINEKLFF.

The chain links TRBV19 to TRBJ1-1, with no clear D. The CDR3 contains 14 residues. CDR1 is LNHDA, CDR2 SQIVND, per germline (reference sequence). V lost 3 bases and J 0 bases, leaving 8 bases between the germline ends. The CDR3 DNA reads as TGTGCCAGTAGTATGCGGGGTATGAACACTGAAGCTTTCTTT. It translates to CASSMRGMNTEAFF. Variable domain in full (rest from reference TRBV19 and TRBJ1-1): DGGITQSPKYLFRKEGQNVTLSCEQNLNHDAMYWYRQDPGQGLRLIYYSQIVNDFQKGDIAEGYSVSREKKESFPLTVTSAQKNPTAFYLCASSMRGMNTEAFFGQGTRLTVV.

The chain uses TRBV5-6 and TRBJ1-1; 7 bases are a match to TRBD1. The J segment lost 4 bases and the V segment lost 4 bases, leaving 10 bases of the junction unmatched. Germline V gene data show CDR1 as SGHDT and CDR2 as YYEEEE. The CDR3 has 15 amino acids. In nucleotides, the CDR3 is TGTGCCAGCAGCCAACCAGGGGGACGTGGCACTGAAGCTTTCTTT. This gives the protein CASSQPGGRGTEAFF.

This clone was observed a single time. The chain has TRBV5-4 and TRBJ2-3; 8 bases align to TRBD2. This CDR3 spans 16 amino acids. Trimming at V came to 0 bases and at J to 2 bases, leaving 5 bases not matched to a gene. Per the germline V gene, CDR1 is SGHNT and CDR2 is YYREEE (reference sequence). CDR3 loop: CASSLVRGVNTDTQYF. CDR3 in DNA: TGTGCCAGCAGCTTGGTGCGGGGGGTCAACACAGATACGCAGTATTTT.

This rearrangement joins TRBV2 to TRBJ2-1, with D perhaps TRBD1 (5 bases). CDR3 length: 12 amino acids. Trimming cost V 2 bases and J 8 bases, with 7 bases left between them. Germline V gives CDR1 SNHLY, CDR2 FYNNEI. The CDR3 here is CASSEQGDEQFF. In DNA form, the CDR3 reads TGTGCCAGCAGTGAACAGGGTGATGAGCAGTTCTTC.

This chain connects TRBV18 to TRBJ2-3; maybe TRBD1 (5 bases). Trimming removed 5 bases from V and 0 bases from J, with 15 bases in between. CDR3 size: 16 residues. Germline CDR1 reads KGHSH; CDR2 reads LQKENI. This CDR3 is CASSGQGVSSTDTQYF. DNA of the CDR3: TGTGCCAGCTCAGGGCAGGGTGTCTCTAGCACAGATACGCAGTATTTT.

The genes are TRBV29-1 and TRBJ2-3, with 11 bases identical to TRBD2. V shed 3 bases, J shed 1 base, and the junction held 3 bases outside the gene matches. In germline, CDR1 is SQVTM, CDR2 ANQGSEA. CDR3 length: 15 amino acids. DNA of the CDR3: TGCAGCGTTGAGGTAGCGGGGGGGCGCACAGATACGCAGTATTTT. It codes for CSVEVAGGRTDTQYF.